The 2 T cell receptor beta chains reported below all come from one sample, sequenced in a study of blood T cell repertoires in COVID-19. Produced via immunoSEQ multiplex PCR; TCRdb's table is partial and in-frame only. The table includes 150,000 to 200,000 clones, approximately 91% detected once. The specimen sequenced was peripheral blood. These receptors were taken from a man aged 18 to 30 with acute or convalescent COVID-19.

This chain connects TRBV6-5 to TRBJ1-6, with TRBD1 identical over 7 bases. The CDR3 sequence is 15 residues long. With V trimmed by 6 bases and J by 8 bases, 10 bases remained unmatched. Germline V gene sequence: CDR1 MNHEY, CDR2 SVGAGI. The CDR3 here is CASRLGGMTDSPLHF. As DNA, the CDR3 is TGTGCCAGCAGACTAGGGGGCATGACCGATTCACCCCTCCACTTT.

J is TRBJ1-5 and V is TRBV7-9, with 9 positions matching TRBD1. The CDR3 spans 16 residues. Trimming took 5 bases from V and 2 from J; bases not matched to a gene: 7. The germline gives CDR1 SEHNR, CDR2 FQNEAQ (reference sequence). The CDR3 spells CASSPGTGKRNQPQHF. CDR3 sequence (DNA): TGTGCCAGCAGCCCTGGGACAGGGAAGCGCAATCAGCCCCAGCATTTT.